The 27 T cell receptor beta chains below were found in one sample sequenced in a study of cytomegalovirus exposure and HLA in healthy donors. Primers included in the PCR were 60 Vbeta and 13 Jbeta primers. Libraries were prepared by immunoSEQ multiplex PCR; TCRdb keeps only in-frame clonotypes and omits some of them. The table lists 80,000 to 130,000 clones, 65% to 90% of them singletons. The sequenced sample consisted of PBMCs. Receptors originate from a woman in her late teens or twenties in good health and CMV-seronegative.

This clone was recorded a few times. This sequence joins TRBV6-5 and TRBJ2-2; D uncertain. Deletions cut 2 bases from V and 6 bases from J, with 7 bases between. Germline V gene data show CDR1 as MNHEY and CDR2 as SVGAGI. There are 13 residues in the CDR3. CDR3 DNA sequence: TGTGCCAGCAGTTACAACTTAGCCGGGGAGCTGTTTTTT. It translates to CASSYNLAGELFF.

The rearrangement links TRBV28 to TRBJ1-2, with TRBD1 matching 7 bases. The CDR3 consists of 13 residues. Germline lookup yields CDR1 MDHEN and CDR2 SYDVKM. Trimming took 3 bases from V and 6 from J; bases not matched to a gene: 4. The CDR3 DNA reads as TGTGCCAGCAGTTTGAAACAGGGGCATGGCTACACCTTC. Encoded protein: CASSLKQGHGYTF.

This chain joins TRBV5-5 and TRBJ2-7; maybe TRBD2 (6 bases). Germline V gene lookup returns CDR1 SGHKS and CDR2 YYEKEE (reference sequence). The CDR3 is 14 residues long. Deletions cut 0 bases from V and 6 bases from J, with 13 bases between. This CDR3 reads CASSLEARRGEQYF. Written as DNA, the CDR3 is TGTGCCAGCAGCTTGGAAGCCCGGAGGGGCGAGCAGTACTTC.

The chain couples TRBV28 to TRBJ2-2, with D tentatively TRBD2 (5 bases). V was trimmed by 6 bases and J by 4 bases, leaving 12 bases between them. CDR1 and CDR2 (germline): MDHEN, SYDVKM. The CDR3 spans 14 residues. The CDR3 sequence: CASSLLRGTGELFF. CDR3 bases: TGTGCCAGCAGCCTGCTTCGGGGCACCGGGGAGCTGTTTTTT.

A word on this clone: At one of its ends the junction is not consistent with the germline gene, which may arise from a read error. This rearrangement joins TRBV6-4 to TRBJ1-6; 12 nucleotides line up with TRBD1. CDR3 length equals 14 residues. Germline CDR1 is MRHNA and CDR2 is SNTAGT. The CDR3 region is CAGSDGTGGSPLHF. Written as DNA, the CDR3 is TGTGCCGGCAGTGACGGGACAGGGGGCTCACCCCTCCACTTT.

This chain connects TRBV13 to TRBJ2-2; 10 bases are a match to TRBD2. This CDR3 has 16 amino acids. Per the germline V gene, CDR1 is PRHDT and CDR2 is FYEKMQ (reference sequence). V lost 4 bases to trimming and J lost 0 bases; unmatched junction nucleotides: 2. The CDR3 nucleotides read TGTGCCAGCAGCTACGGACTAGCGGCGAACACCGGGGAGCTGTTTTTT. This encodes CASSYGLAANTGELFF.

In its sample, this clone was seen once. This rearrangement joins TRBV5-1 to TRBJ1-4, with a possible D match to TRBD1 (5 bases). V was clipped by 1 base and J by 5 bases, with 12 bases between them. Germline lookup yields CDR1 SGHRS and CDR2 YFSETQ. CDR3 length: 15 residues. CDR3 coding DNA: TGCGCCAGCAGCTTGACGTCAGGGCAAAATGAAAAACTGTTTTTT. Amino acid sequence: CASSLTSGQNEKLFF.

The chain employs TRBV5-1 and TRBJ2-3; 8 bases are shared with TRBD2. The CDR3 totals 16 residues. V shed 4 bases, J shed 2 bases, and the junction held 9 bases outside the gene matches. Looked up from germline, CDR1 is SGHRS and CDR2 is YFSETQ. The CDR3 DNA reads TGCGCCAGCAGCCGACCGCGGGGGGCCCTCACAGATACGCAGTATTTT. Protein: CASSRPRGALTDTQYF.

In the case of this clone: At the DNA level, this CDR3 is encoded by other sequences in the same sample as well. This chain links TRBV18 with TRBJ2-7; 8 nucleotides match TRBD2. The V and J ends lost 8 bases and 2 bases, in that order; junction bases with no gene match: 5. The CDR3 contains 13 residues. Germline V lookup: CDR1 KGHSH, CDR2 LQKENI. CDR3 nucleotide sequence: TGTGCCAGCCGGGAGGGGGGTACCTACGAGCAGTACTTC. Its protein product is CASREGGTYEQYF.

The chain couples TRBV11-2 to TRBJ1-2, with D maybe TRBD1 (6 bases). V was clipped by 5 bases and J by 8 bases, with 21 bases between them. Germline V gene sequence: CDR1 SGHAT, CDR2 FQNNGV. The CDR3 runs 15 residues. CDR3 bases: TGTGCCAGCAGCCCTGAGATTCGGGGGGCGTTGGGCTACACCTTC. This translates into CASSPEIRGALGYTF. Together with reference TRBV11-2 and TRBJ1-2, the CDR3 gives the full variable domain: EAGVAQSPRYKIIEKRQSVAFWCNPISGHATLYWYQQILGQGPKLLIQFQNNGVVDDSQLPKDRFSAERLKGVDSTLKIQPAKLEDSAVYLCASSPEIRGALGYTFGSGTRLTVV.

The CDR3 spells CASSLDSSGGQSSYNEQFF. The CDR3 DNA follows: TGTGCCAGCAGCTTAGATTCTAGCGGGGGACAGAGCTCCTACAATGAGCAGTTCTTC. The chain combines TRBV11-2 with TRBJ2-1; TRBD2 agrees at 10 bases. This CDR3 is 19 amino acids long. V dropped 0 bases and J dropped 0; count of bases not matched to a gene: 8. Germline V gene data show CDR1 as SGHAT and CDR2 as FQNNGV.

In this sample, this clone turned up a few times. The J gene is TRBJ1-1, the V gene TRBV10-3; 7 bases align to TRBD1. The CDR3 runs to 13 residues. J was trimmed by 3 bases and V by 10 bases; bases with no gene match: 8. Germline V lookup: CDR1 ENHRY, CDR2 SYGVKD. CDR3 sequence reads: CATRQGWDTEAFF. The CDR3 DNA follows: TGTGCCACGAGACAGGGTTGGGACACTGAAGCTTTCTTT.

V usage is TRBV6-5 and J usage is TRBJ1-1, with D possibly TRBD1 on 5 matching bases. The CDR3 consists of 13 residues. Trimming left V 2 bases short and J 3 bases short, with 7 bases between. The V gene's germline CDR1 is MNHEY and CDR2 SVGAGI. CDR3 coding DNA: TGTGCCAGCAGTTACGGGGCAGACACTGAAGCTTTCTTT. Amino acids: CASSYGADTEAFF.

This chain connects TRBV5-4 to TRBJ2-7; 10 bases line up with TRBD1. The CDR3 has 14 residues. V lost 3 bases and J lost 4; bases outside the gene matches: 4. Germline V CDR1 and CDR2: SGHNT, YYREEE (reference sequence). The CDR3 here is CASSWDRGFYEQYF. The CDR3, as DNA: TGTGCCAGCAGCTGGGACAGGGGTTTTTACGAGCAGTACTTC.

This clone has only a few counts. This chain joins TRBV5-1 and TRBJ1-2; no clear D gene. Looked up from germline, CDR1 is SGHRS and CDR2 is YFSETQ. The CDR3 sequence is 12 residues long. The V and J ends lost 0 bases and 7 bases respectively, with 7 bases between them. The DNA of the CDR3 is TGCGCCAGCAGCTTGGGAGGGCTTGGCTACACCTTC. It yields the protein CASSLGGLGYTF.

This clone appeared once. The rearrangement links TRBV19 to TRBJ1-2; 7 nucleotides line up with TRBD1. Germline assignment: CDR1 LNHDA and CDR2 SQIVND (reference sequence). The CDR3 is made up of 15 amino acids. The ends lost 3 bases at V and 5 bases at J; junction bases unmatched: 9. The CDR3, as DNA: TGTGCCAGTAGTATCCGTGGGACAGAAATTTATGGCTACACCTTC. It encodes CASSIRGTEIYGYTF.

The V and J genes are TRBV11-2 and TRBJ2-6; unclear D gene. Germline V gives CDR1 SGHAT, CDR2 FQNNGV. CDR3 size: 13 residues. Trimming removed 4 bases at V and 5 bases at J, with 6 bases between. The CDR3 bases are TGTGCCAGCAGCTCTCCCCGGGCCAACGTCCTGACTTTC. It specifies CASSSPRANVLTF.

This rearrangement joins TRBV6-1 to TRBJ2-3; TRBD2 agrees at 10 bases. The CDR3 contains 15 residues. V was pared by 5 bases and J by 0 bases, with 2 bases of the junction left unmatched. Germline CDR1 is MNHNS and CDR2 is SASEGT. The CDR3, as DNA: TGTGCCAGCAGTAAACTAGCGGGGAGCACAGATACGCAGTATTTT. It codes for CASSKLAGSTDTQYF.

This chain connects TRBV6-1 to TRBJ1-5; weak D call: TRBD1 (6 bases). Germline-derived CDR1 and CDR2 are MNHNS and SASEGT. The V end was cut by 2 bases, the J end by 1 base, with 12 bases between. The CDR3 has 16 amino acids. CDR3 nucleotides: TGTGCCAGCAGTGAACGTATGGGGGCGAGCAATCAGCCCCAGCATTTT. This sequence encodes CASSERMGASNQPQHF.

This chain links TRBV21-1 with TRBJ2-7; TRBD2, the table's D call, lacks a check against the DNA. TRBV21-1 constitutes a pseudogene. The length of the CDR3 is 19 residues. In DNA form, the CDR3 reads TGTGCCAGCACAGTTCCCGGGGAACGCGGGAGGAAGGCTTGGTCTAGGATCTACTTC. Encoded protein: CASTVPGERGRKAWSRIYF.

The V gene is TRBV5-4, the J gene TRBJ1-2; D gene ambiguous. Germline-derived CDR1 and CDR2 are SGHNT and YYREEE (reference sequence). There are 14 residues in the CDR3. Trimming removed 3 bases at V and 6 bases at J, with 15 bases between. The CDR3 protein is CASSSTEGMNGYTF. The CDR3 nucleotides are TGTGCCAGCAGCTCCACAGAGGGTATGAATGGCTACACCTTC.

The genes are TRBV6-5 and TRBJ1-2; TRBD1 matches at 7 bases. This CDR3 spans 14 amino acids. Germline-derived CDR1 and CDR2 are MNHEY and SVGAGI. The J segment lost 0 bases and the V segment lost 10 bases, leaving 8 bases of the junction unmatched. CDR3 in DNA: TGTGCCACCGAGACCGGGACAGCTAACTATGGCTACACCTTC. Amino acid sequence: CATETGTANYGYTF.

This rearrangement joins TRBV5-1 to TRBJ2-7; possibly TRBD2 for D (5 bases). With 0 bases removed from V and 1 base from J, the gap between germline ends came to 14 bases. The CDR3 spans 16 residues. Germline CDR1 and CDR2: SGHRS and YFSETQ. CDR3: CASSLAVGSDSYEQYF. CDR3 bases: TGCGCCAGCAGCTTGGCGGTGGGTAGCGATTCCTACGAGCAGTACTTC.

The rearrangement joins TRBV4-2 to TRBJ1-1; possible D gene TRBD1, 6 bases. The germline V gene encodes CDR1 LGHNA and CDR2 YNFKEQ. CDR3 length: 14 amino acids. The V and J ends lost 2 bases and 6 bases respectively, with 13 bases between them. CDR3 sequence (DNA): TGTGCCAGCAGCCAATCCCCAGGGGAAGCTGAAGCTTTCTTT. Encoded protein: CASSQSPGEAEAFF.

The rearrangement links TRBV27 to TRBJ1-6, with TRBD1 as a possible D gene (5 bases). Germline CDR1 and CDR2: MNHEY and SMNVEV (reference sequence). V lost 2 bases to trimming and J lost 5 bases, with 13 bases between them. The CDR3 contains 16 residues. CDR3 coding DNA: TGTGCCAGCAGTTTAGCTGGGGCCCGTAATAATTCACCCCTCCACTTT. It yields the protein CASSLAGARNNSPLHF.

The V gene is TRBV27, the J gene TRBJ2-2; 7 bases match TRBD1. CDR1 is MNHEY and CDR2 is SMNVEV in the germline V gene (reference sequence). The V gene end was trimmed by 2 bases and the J gene end by 8 bases; junction bases not matched to a gene: 11. The length of the CDR3 is 16 residues. The CDR3 nucleotides read TGTGCCAGCAGTTTAGACAGGGATACGCTAGGAGGGGAGCTGTTTTTT. This translates into CASSLDRDTLGGELFF.

Concerning this clone itself: One end of the junction is discordant with germline, which a read error may explain. In the same sample, other DNA sequences code for this CDR3. The chain employs TRBV28 and TRBJ1-1, with 7 positions matching TRBD1. This CDR3 has 15 amino acids. The germline CDR1 and CDR2 sequences are MDHEN and SYDVKM. DNA for the CDR3: TGCGCCAGCAGTAACGACAGGGCGAGGGGCACTGAAGCTTTCTTT. It codes for CASSNDRARGTEAFF.